This TCR beta chain derives from a study of blood T cell repertoires in COVID-19. Overall study: Sample material is recorded as cDNA or gDNA derived from T cells, B-cell-depleted T cells, or PBMCs.

Clones were sequenced by immunoSEQ multiplex PCR, and TCRdb holds only the in-frame ones, with some missing. This table holds some 110,000 clones, around 74% found once. Regarding this clone: The junction departs from germline at one end; a sequencing error may be responsible.

The receptor was derived from an elderly man with COVID-19, enrolled during active disease. Sequenced sample: peripheral blood.

The CDR3 is CASSAGTSGRETQYF. The CDR3 DNA reads TGTGCTAGCAGCGCCGGGACTAGCGGGAGAGAGACCCAGTACTTC. J is TRBJ2-5 and V is TRBV7-7; 14 bases are a match to TRBD2. Per germline, CDR1 SSHAT and CDR2 FNYEAQ (reference sequence). The CDR3 totals 15 residues.